Below, one T cell receptor beta chain is given with its context. Germline trimming cut 8 bases from V and 5 bases from J; bases unmatched to any gene: 15. Germline CDR1 reads MNHEY; CDR2 reads SVGEGT. The CDR3 has 16 residues. This sample is part of a study of T cells in Graves' hyperthyroidism and ophthalmopathy. On the basis of clinical symptoms, serum thyroxine and TRAb, thyroid ultrasound and orbital computed tomography, diagnoses were made. TCR beta CDR3 region amplification was performed from RNA transcripts. When the TCR CDR3 underwent first-round RT-PCR, the HTBI primer set was used. Via MiXCR, TCRdb re-called the multiplex PCR reads, giving one row per CDR3 protein. The repertoire consists of hundreds of thousands of distinct CDR3 sequences, with approximately 36% occurring once and the leading ten covering approximately 31%.

What was sequenced was blood. The gene calls are TRBV6-2 or TRBV6-3 and TRBJ2-5, with 9 positions matching TRBD2. This receptor was taken from a woman aged 40 to 50 with Graves' hyperthyroidism. CDR3: CASRSGRHQGGETQYF. Here the CDR3 DNA reads TGTGCCAGCCGGAGCGGGAGGCATCAAGGCGGGGAGACCCAGTACTTC.